This T cell receptor (beta chain) originates from a study of blood T cells in healthy people across ages. The authors ran a second PCR of about 6 to 11 cycles using a sample-barcoded 5' primer and a J-beta primer mix. TCRdb recomputed calls from the 5' RACE reads with MiXCR, one row per CDR3 protein. The data show 2 million or so distinct CDR3 sequences, just under 50% seen once. Trimming shortened V by 2 bases and J by 1 base, and 20 bases separated the two germline ends. This CDR3 is built from 17 residues. Germline V gene sequence: CDR1 DFQATT, CDR2 SNEGSKA (reference sequence). Isolation recovered at least 7 million PBMCs from every sample.

The sequencing sample was made of blood. This receptor was obtained from a middle-aged woman in good health. This rearrangement joins TRBV20-1 to TRBJ1-2, with TRBD1 as a possible D gene (5 bases). This chain's CDR3 is CSARIREPQLLNYGYTF. CDR3 bases: TGCAGTGCTAGAATCAGGGAACCCCAACTTCTTAACTATGGCTACACCTTC.